The 11 T cell receptor beta chains reported below all come from one sample, sequenced in a study of identical twins. TCRdb reprocessed the 5' RACE reads with MiXCR, giving one entry per CDR3 protein. The sample shows around 570,000 distinct CDR3 sequences, approximately 9.6% of them seen only once. This same sample was also part of a study on yellow fever vaccine responses in identical twins.

Sample: PBMCs. These receptors all stem from a woman under 30 in good health.

Many counts were recorded for this clonotype. This chain connects TRBV12-3 or TRBV12-4 to TRBJ2-7; possibly TRBD1 or TRBD2 for D (5 bases each). The length of the CDR3 is 14 residues. Trimming removed 6 bases at V and 0 bases at J, with 12 bases between. The chain's CDR3 is CASRDSGLSYEQYF. In DNA form, the CDR3 reads TGTGCCAGCAGAGACAGCGGACTCTCCTACGAGCAGTACTTC.

There are many counts of this clonotype. The V and J genes are TRBV6-2 or TRBV6-3 and TRBJ2-7, with a possible D match to TRBD2 (6 bases). Germline CDR1 MNHEY, CDR2 SVGEGT. The V gene lost 8 bases and the J gene lost 7 bases, with 15 bases spanning the gap. The CDR3 runs to 12 residues. CDR3 in DNA: TGTGCCAGCCGGGAGCCCTATGGGGAGCAGTACTTC. It is translated as CASREPYGEQYF.

This clonotype was seen repeatedly, ten times or more. The chain uses TRBV18 and TRBJ2-7; 9 bases are shared with TRBD1. Looked up from germline, CDR1 is KGHSH and CDR2 is LQKENI. The V segment lost 5 bases and the J segment 4 bases; nucleotides outside the gene matches: 9. This CDR3 contains 15 residues. The CDR3 nucleotides read TGTGCCAGCTCATCTACCTCGGGACAGGGATACGAGCAGTACTTC. Residues: CASSSTSGQGYEQYF.

The chain links TRBV28 to TRBJ2-7, with TRBD1 as a possible D gene (6 bases). V was clipped by 6 bases and J by 7 bases, with 22 bases between them. The CDR3 is 15 residues long. Germline CDR1 and CDR2: MDHEN and SYDVKM. The CDR3 loop is CASSPTRQAVREQYF. In nucleotides, the CDR3 is TGTGCCAGCAGCCCCACCCGACAGGCGGTACGTGAGCAGTACTTC.

The chain has TRBV27 and TRBJ2-1; 7 bases map to TRBD2. J lost 0 bases, V lost 5 bases, and 10 bases had no gene match. This CDR3 comprises 17 residues. Germline values: CDR1 MNHEY, CDR2 SMNVEV (reference sequence). The chain's CDR3 is CASSTAGGWHSYNEQFF. In DNA form, the CDR3 reads TGTGCCAGCAGTACGGCCGGGGGGTGGCACTCCTACAATGAGCAGTTCTTC.

The chain combines TRBV6-5 with TRBJ2-3, with a weak D call TRBD2 (6 bases). Trimming removed 2 bases from V and 0 bases from J, with 15 bases in between. This CDR3 is built from 17 residues. Germline CDR1 and CDR2: MNHEY and SVGAGI. The CDR3 nucleotides are TGTGCCAGCAGTTACGTGCCTAGCGAGACTAGCACAGATACGCAGTATTTT. Its translation is CASSYVPSETSTDTQYF.

This clonotype was seen a handful of times. The chain has TRBV9 and TRBJ2-3; maybe TRBD2 (6 bases). The CDR3 runs 15 residues. Germline lookup yields CDR1 SGDLS and CDR2 YYNGEE. V lost 4 bases and J lost 2, with 14 bases in between. The CDR3 nucleotides read TGTGCCAGCAGCATCACGGGGGTACTCACAGATACGCAGTATTTT. It encodes CASSITGVLTDTQYF.

Only a few counts were recorded for this clonotype. This chain joins TRBV12-3 or TRBV12-4 and TRBJ2-2; 9 nucleotides agree with TRBD1. With 7 bases clipped from V and 10 bases from J, the junction kept 10 bases outside the gene matches. The CDR3 covers 14 residues. The CDR3 bases are TGTGCCAGCACCGGGACAGGGAAGCTAACGGAGCTGTTTTTT. The encoded protein is CASTGTGKLTELFF.

This clonotype was observed a single time. A much larger clonotype is one base distant, so this may be a read error. The CDR3 does not close with the conserved phenylalanine or tryptophan, likely indicating a read error. The chain has TRBV7-2 and TRBJ2-3; the match to TRBD2 covers 11 bases. After removal of 5 bases from V and 7 bases from J, the junction contained 8 bases not matched to a gene. The CDR3 is made up of 15 amino acids. Germline V gene sequence: CDR1 SGHTA, CDR2 FQGNSA. CDR3 coding DNA: TGTGCCAGCAGCCGTAGCGGGGGGGAATCATATACGCAGTATTTA. This translates into CASSRSGGESYTQYL.

This clonotype was seen at least ten times. The rearrangement uses TRBV28 and TRBJ2-7; maybe TRBD1 (6 bases). Trimming shortened V by 5 bases and J by 0 bases, and 14 bases separated the two germline ends. CDR3 length equals 15 residues. The germline CDR1 and CDR2 sequences are MDHEN and SYDVKM. This chain's CDR3 is CASSILQGNSYEQYF. CDR3 coding DNA: TGTGCCAGCAGTATATTACAGGGTAACTCCTACGAGCAGTACTTC.

This clonotype was seen a handful of times. The genes are TRBV3-1 and TRBJ1-1; D perhaps matches TRBD1 (6 bases). V was pared by 4 bases and J by 11 bases, with 17 bases between. CDR3 size: 13 residues. CDR1 is LGHDT, CDR2 YNNKEL, per germline (reference sequence). CDR3 sequence: CASSPKTGTRAFF. The CDR3 DNA follows: TGTGCCAGCAGCCCGAAGACGGGGACACGGGCTTTCTTT. Combining the CDR3 with reference TRBV3-1 and TRBJ1-1 gives the whole variable domain DTAVSQTPKYLVTQMGNDKSIKCEQNLGHDTMYWYKQDSKKFLKIMFSYNNKELIINETVPNRFSPKSPDKAHLNLHINSLELGDSAVYFCASSPKTGTRAFFGQGTRLTVV.